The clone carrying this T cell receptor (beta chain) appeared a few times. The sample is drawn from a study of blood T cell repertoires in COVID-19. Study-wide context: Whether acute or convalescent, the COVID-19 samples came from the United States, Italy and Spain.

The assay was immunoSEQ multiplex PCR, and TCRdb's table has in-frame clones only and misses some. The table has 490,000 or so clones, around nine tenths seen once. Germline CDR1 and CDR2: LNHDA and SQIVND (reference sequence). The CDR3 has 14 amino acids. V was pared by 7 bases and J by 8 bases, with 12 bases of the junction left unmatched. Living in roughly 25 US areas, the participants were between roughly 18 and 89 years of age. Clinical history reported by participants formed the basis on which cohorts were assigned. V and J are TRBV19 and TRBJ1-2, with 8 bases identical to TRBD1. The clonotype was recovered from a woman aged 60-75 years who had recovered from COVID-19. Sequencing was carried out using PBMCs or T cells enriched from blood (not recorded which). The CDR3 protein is CASIGQGGGEGYTF. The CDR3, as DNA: TGTGCCAGTATCGGACAGGGTGGGGGTGAAGGCTACACCTTC.